The 18 T cell receptor beta chains below come from one sample, sequenced in a study of blood T cell repertoires in COVID-19. The data were produced by immunoSEQ multiplex PCR, yet TCRdb's version contains in-frame clones alone and is incomplete. The sample carries 80,000 to 100,000 clones, roughly 87% recorded once. The sequenced sample consisted of peripheral blood. The origin of the receptors is a man between 65 and 79 years old with acute or convalescent COVID-19.

V gene TRBV20-1 combines with J gene TRBJ2-7; 11 bases align to TRBD1. V trimming: 3 bases; J trimming: 7 bases; junction bases outside the gene matches: 5. Germline lookup yields CDR1 DFQATT and CDR2 SNEGSKA (reference sequence). CDR3 length equals 13 residues. The CDR3 DNA reads as TGCAGTGCTAGTGGACAGGGGGCAAATGAGCAGTACTTC. This translates into CSASGQGANEQYF.

The chain employs TRBV18 and TRBJ2-5; TRBD2 might be the D (6 bases). CDR1 and CDR2 from the germline V gene are KGHSH and LQKENI. The CDR3 is 16 amino acids. Trimming removed 3 bases at V and 2 bases at J, with 16 bases between. The CDR3 DNA reads as TGTGCCAGCTCACCGGCCCAGACTAGGCTACAAGAGACCCAGTACTTC. Translation: CASSPAQTRLQETQYF.

The V and J genes are TRBV6-1 and TRBJ1-1; weak D call: TRBD1 (5 bases). The CDR3 runs to 15 residues. V dropped 1 base and J dropped 3 bases, with 12 bases sitting between them. Germline V gene data show CDR1 as MNHNS and CDR2 as SASEGT. This CDR3 is CASSEVGGVYTEAFF. The DNA for the CDR3 is TGTGCCAGCAGTGAAGTGGGGGGAGTCTACACTGAAGCTTTCTTT.

The chain links TRBV10-1 to TRBJ2-2, with 8 positions matching TRBD1. The J segment lost 2 bases and the V segment lost 6 bases, leaving 5 bases of the junction unmatched. Germline assignment: CDR1 WNHNN and CDR2 SYGVQD (reference sequence). The CDR3 has 15 amino acids. The CDR3 loop reads CASSRTGGNTGELFF. Written as DNA, the CDR3 is TGCGCCAGCAGCCGTACAGGGGGAAACACCGGGGAGCTGTTTTTT.

The genes are TRBV11-2 and TRBJ2-5; TRBD2 matches at 9 bases. Germline-derived CDR1 and CDR2 are SGHAT and FQNNGV. The CDR3 totals 12 residues. The CDR3 DNA is TGTGAGCCGATGCGGGGGGGGGAGACCCAGTACTTC. Protein sequence: CEPMRGGETQYF.

The chain links TRBV5-1 to TRBJ1-6; D is perhaps TRBD1 (5 bases). Trimming removed 1 base from V and 9 bases from J, with 11 bases in between. The CDR3 is 14 amino acids. The germline V gene has CDR1 SGHRS and CDR2 YFSETQ. CDR3 region: CASSLSREGSPLHF. CDR3 DNA: TGCGCCAGCAGCTTGTCCAGGGAGGGTTCACCCCTCCACTTT. The full variable domain, with the rest looked up from reference TRBV5-1 and TRBJ1-6, is KAGVTQTPRYLIKTRGQQVTLSCSPISGHRSVSWYQQTPGQGLQFLFEYFSETQRNKGNFPGRFSGRQFSNSRSEMNVSTLELGDSALYLCASSLSREGSPLHFGNGTRLTVT.

The chain couples TRBV5-4 to TRBJ1-4, with TRBD1 matching over 8 bases. The CDR3 has 16 residues. V was pared by 3 bases and J by 5 bases, with 9 bases of the junction left unmatched. Germline V CDR1 and CDR2: SGHNT, YYREEE (reference sequence). The CDR3 sequence: CASSSGGDGGNEKLFF. CDR3 in DNA: TGTGCCAGCAGCTCAGGGGGCGATGGGGGGAATGAAAAACTGTTTTTT.

The V call is TRBV2, the J call TRBJ1-5; 7 bases agree with TRBD1. V dropped 6 bases and J dropped 2; count of bases not matched to a gene: 7. Looked up from germline, CDR1 is SNHLY and CDR2 is FYNNEI. This CDR3 has 15 amino acids. The CDR3 sequence is CASSLDRERNQPQHF. CDR3 bases: TGTGCCAGCAGCCTCGACAGGGAGCGCAATCAGCCCCAGCATTTT.

The chain carries TRBV28 and TRBJ2-3; D unclear. The CDR3 sequence is 13 residues long. The V and J ends lost 4 bases and 6 bases respectively, with 11 bases between them. Germline loops: CDR1 MDHEN, CDR2 SYDVKM. The CDR3 region is CASSSEYLDTQYF. The CDR3 DNA follows: TGTGCCAGCAGTTCCGAGTATTTGGATACGCAGTATTTT.

The chain joins TRBV2 to TRBJ1-2; possible D gene TRBD1, 6 bases. V gave up 9 bases and J gave up 6 bases, with 23 bases separating them. This CDR3 region has 15 residues. CDR1 and CDR2 from the germline V gene are SNHLY and FYNNEI. The CDR3 region is CASGSNRAAGDGYTF. CDR3 nucleotide sequence: TGTGCCAGTGGGAGCAACAGGGCAGCCGGGGATGGCTACACCTTC. The full variable domain, with the rest looked up from reference TRBV2 and TRBJ1-2, is EPEVTQTPSHQVTQMGQEVILRCVPISNHLYFYWYRQILGQKVEFLVSFYNNEISEKSEIFDDQFSVERPDGSNFTLKIRSTKLEDSAMYFCASGSNRAAGDGYTFGSGTRLTVV.

A single count supports this clone. This chain links TRBV6-1 with TRBJ1-2; D may be TRBD1 (6 bases). Germline loops: CDR1 MNHNS, CDR2 SASEGT. This CDR3 contains 13 residues. V gave up 3 bases and J gave up 6 bases, with 11 bases separating them. The CDR3 spells CASSEQGSNGYTF. As DNA, the CDR3 is TGTGCCAGCAGTGAGCAGGGGTCGAATGGCTACACCTTC.

This chain joins TRBV2 and TRBJ2-5; 9 bases agree with TRBD1. J gave up 5 bases and V 9 bases, and 13 bases lay outside the gene matches. Germline V CDR1 and CDR2: SNHLY, FYNNEI. The CDR3 totals 15 residues. CDR3 region: CASFPGQGVKETQYF. CDR3 nucleotides: TGTGCCAGTTTTCCGGGACAGGGAGTAAAGGAGACCCAGTACTTC.

The chain recombines TRBV19 with TRBJ2-5; TRBD1 aligns across 9 bases. The CDR3 totals 13 residues. Germline CDR1 and CDR2: LNHDA and SQIVND (reference sequence). J lost 4 bases, V lost 9 bases, and 6 bases had no gene match. CDR3: CASIGTGRETQYF. The CDR3, as DNA: TGTGCCAGCATCGGGACAGGGCGAGAGACCCAGTACTTC.

In this sample, this clone turned up a few times. The genes are TRBV10-3 and TRBJ2-7; 7 bases line up with TRBD1. The CDR3 consists of 15 residues. The V gene's germline CDR1 is ENHRY and CDR2 SYGVKD. V was pared by 3 bases and J by 2 bases, with 7 bases of the junction left unmatched. In DNA form, the CDR3 reads TGTGCCATCAGTGAAGGGGACAGACAAACCTACGAGCAGTACTTC. Encoded protein: CAISEGDRQTYEQYF.

The CDR3 DNA reads TGTGCCAGCAGCTTGATGGGGAGTGCGAACACTGAAGCTTTCTTT. It is translated as CASSLMGSANTEAFF. The chain employs TRBV7-8 and TRBJ1-1; unclear D gene. This CDR3 region has 15 residues. V shed 3 bases and J shed 1 base, with 12 bases lying between them. The germline CDR1 and CDR2 sequences are SGHVS and FQNEAQ.

The chain carries TRBV28 and TRBJ1-6, with D uncertain. CDR3 size: 13 residues. Per germline, CDR1 MDHEN and CDR2 SYDVKM. V lost 8 bases and J lost 6, with 11 bases in between. CDR3: CASGGGFNSPLHF. In DNA form, the CDR3 reads TGTGCCAGCGGCGGCGGTTTTAATTCACCCCTCCACTTT.

The chain uses TRBV10-3 and TRBJ1-1, with D possibly matching TRBD1 (5 bases). Between the trimmed V and J ends, which lost 4 bases and 3 bases, there was a span of 15 bases. The germline gives CDR1 ENHRY, CDR2 SYGVKD. The CDR3 has 15 residues. The CDR3 DNA follows: TGTGCCATCAGTGGGGAGGGGCAGGGAGACACTGAAGCTTTCTTT. This gives the protein CAISGEGQGDTEAFF.

The V gene is TRBV5-1, the J gene TRBJ2-3; the match to TRBD2 covers 9 bases. J gave up 5 bases and V 0 bases, and 7 bases lay outside the gene matches. Germline V gene sequence: CDR1 SGHRS, CDR2 YFSETQ. The length of the CDR3 is 16 residues. CDR3 nucleotide sequence: TGCGCCAGCAGCTTGGGTCTAGCGGGGATTTTAGATACGCAGTATTTT. Residues: CASSLGLAGILDTQYF.